This record concerns one T cell receptor beta chain sequence. Trimming removed 4 bases at V and 10 bases at J, with 23 bases between. The germline V gene encodes CDR1 LNHDA and CDR2 SQIVND (reference sequence). The CDR3 loop spans 17 amino acids. The data are from a study of control samples from healthy donors and cancer patients. Clones were sequenced by immunoSEQ multiplex PCR, and TCRdb holds only the in-frame ones, with some missing. Of about 220,000 clones in the sample, about 93% are singletons; the top ten hold 1.5%. The sequence was obtained from a man in his fifties or sixties in good health. The J gene is TRBJ1-6, the V gene TRBV19; D is perhaps TRBD1 (6 bases). The sample comprised blood. The DNA for the CDR3 is TGTGCCAGTAGTACAGCGGGTCGGGGGCGCGTCGTATCACCCCTCCACTTT. It encodes CASSTAGRGRVVSPLHF.